This T cell receptor beta chain was profiled in a study of cytomegalovirus exposure and HLA in healthy donors. Study-wide findings and caveats: Follow-up analysis later connected one missense variant in DCLRE1C with trimming of TCR beta V- and J-genes. Available immune exposure information covered CMV serostatus only. Cytomegalovirus status was reportedly diagnosed by the classifier with high specificity and sensitivity.

PCR used 60 Vbeta primers and 13 Jbeta primers. Sequenced by immunoSEQ multiplex PCR; TCRdb stores in-frame clones only, minus some. This table has some 100,000 clones, about 72% appearing once. To note about this clone: Its specificity is unknown.

The receptor was derived from a man in his forties or fifties in good health and CMV-seropositive. Sequencing used PBMCs.

The CDR3 sequence is CASSRSGTGGWGEKLGQGYTF. The DNA of the CDR3 is TGTGCCAGCAGCCGATCCGGGACAGGGGGCTGGGGCGAAAAATTGGGCCAGGGCTACACCTTC. The chain employs TRBV7-8 and TRBJ1-2, with 12 bases identical to TRBD1. Germline V gene data show CDR1 as SGHVS and CDR2 as FQNEAQ. The CDR3 contains 21 residues. J was trimmed by 8 bases and V by 5 bases; bases with no gene match: 27.